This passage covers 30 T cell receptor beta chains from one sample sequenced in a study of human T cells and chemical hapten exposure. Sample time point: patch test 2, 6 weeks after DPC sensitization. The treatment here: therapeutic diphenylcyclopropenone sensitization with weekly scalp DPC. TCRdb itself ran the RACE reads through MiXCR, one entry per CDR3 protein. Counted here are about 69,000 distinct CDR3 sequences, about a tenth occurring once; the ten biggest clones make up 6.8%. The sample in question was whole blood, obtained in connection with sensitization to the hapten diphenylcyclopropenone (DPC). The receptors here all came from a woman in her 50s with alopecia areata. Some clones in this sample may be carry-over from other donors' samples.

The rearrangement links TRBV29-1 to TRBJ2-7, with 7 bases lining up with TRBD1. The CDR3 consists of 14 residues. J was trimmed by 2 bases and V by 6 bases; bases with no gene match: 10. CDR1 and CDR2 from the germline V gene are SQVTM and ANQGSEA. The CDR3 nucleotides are TGCAGCGTGGGTATACAGGGGACCCCCTACGAGCAGTACTTC. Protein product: CSVGIQGTPYEQYF.

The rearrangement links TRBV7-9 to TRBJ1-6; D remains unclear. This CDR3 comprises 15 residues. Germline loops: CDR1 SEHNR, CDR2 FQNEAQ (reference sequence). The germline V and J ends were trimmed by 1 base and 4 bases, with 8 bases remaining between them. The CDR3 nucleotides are TGTGCCAGCAGCTTAGACGAGCCATATAATTCACCCCTCCACTTT. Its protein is CASSLDEPYNSPLHF. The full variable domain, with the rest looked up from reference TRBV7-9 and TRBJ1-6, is DTGVSQNPRHKITKRGQNVTFRCDPISEHNRLYWYRQTLGQGPEFLTYFQNEAQLEKSRLLSDRFSAERPKGSFSTLEIQRTEQGDSAMYLCASSLDEPYNSPLHFGNGTRLTVT.

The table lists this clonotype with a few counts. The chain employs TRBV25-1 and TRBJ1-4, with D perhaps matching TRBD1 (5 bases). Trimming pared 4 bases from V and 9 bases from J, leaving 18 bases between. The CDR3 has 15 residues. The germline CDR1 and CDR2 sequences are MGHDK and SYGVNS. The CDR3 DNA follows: TGTGCCAGCAGTGCTGGGTCGGGACCCGACAAAAAACTGTTTTTT. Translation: CASSAGSGPDKKLFF.

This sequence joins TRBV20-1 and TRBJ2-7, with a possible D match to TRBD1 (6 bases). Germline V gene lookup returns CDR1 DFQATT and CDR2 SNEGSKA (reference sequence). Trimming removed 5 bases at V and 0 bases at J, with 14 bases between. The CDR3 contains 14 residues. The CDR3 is CSARRQELSYEQYF. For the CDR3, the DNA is TGCAGTGCTCGTAGACAGGAGCTCTCCTACGAGCAGTACTTC.

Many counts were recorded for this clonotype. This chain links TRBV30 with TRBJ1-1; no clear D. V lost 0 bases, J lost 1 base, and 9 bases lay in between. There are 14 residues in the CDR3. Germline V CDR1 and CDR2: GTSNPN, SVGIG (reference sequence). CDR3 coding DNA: TGTGCCTGGAGTGTTGTGGCGGAGAACACTGAAGCTTTCTTT. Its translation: CAWSVVAENTEAFF.

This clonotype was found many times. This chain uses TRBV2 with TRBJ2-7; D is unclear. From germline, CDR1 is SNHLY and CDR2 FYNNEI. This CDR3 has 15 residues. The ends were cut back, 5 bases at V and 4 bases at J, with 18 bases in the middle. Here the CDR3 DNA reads TGTGCCAGCAGTCCCCTCCAGCCAAACAATTACGAGCAGTACTTC. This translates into CASSPLQPNNYEQYF.

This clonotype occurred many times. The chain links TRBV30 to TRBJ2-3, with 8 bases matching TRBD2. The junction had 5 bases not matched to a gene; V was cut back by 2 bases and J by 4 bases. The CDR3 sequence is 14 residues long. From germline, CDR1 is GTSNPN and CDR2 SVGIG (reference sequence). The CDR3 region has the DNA TGTGCCTGGAGTAAGGGACTAGTTGCAGATACGCAGTATTTT. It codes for CAWSKGLVADTQYF.

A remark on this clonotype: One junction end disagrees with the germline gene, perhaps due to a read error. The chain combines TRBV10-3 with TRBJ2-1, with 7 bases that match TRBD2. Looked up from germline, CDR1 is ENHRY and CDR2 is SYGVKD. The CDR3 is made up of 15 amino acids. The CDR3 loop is CAISLAGPEVNERFF. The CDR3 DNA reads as TGTGCCATCAGTTTAGCGGGTCCCGAGGTGAATGAGCGGTTCTTC.

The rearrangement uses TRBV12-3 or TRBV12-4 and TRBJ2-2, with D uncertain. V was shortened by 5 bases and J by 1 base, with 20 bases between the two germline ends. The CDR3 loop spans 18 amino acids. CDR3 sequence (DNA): TGTGCCAGCAGTCCCCGTTCGTTCGGCGGAGTGAACACCGGGGAGCTGTTTTTT. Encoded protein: CASSPRSFGGVNTGELFF.

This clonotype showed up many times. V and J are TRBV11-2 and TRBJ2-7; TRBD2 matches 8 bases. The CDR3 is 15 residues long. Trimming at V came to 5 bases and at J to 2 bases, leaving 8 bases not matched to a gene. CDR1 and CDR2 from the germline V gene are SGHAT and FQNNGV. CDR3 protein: CASSDIAGLTYEQYF. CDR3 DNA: TGTGCCAGCAGCGACATAGCGGGACTAACCTACGAGCAGTACTTC.

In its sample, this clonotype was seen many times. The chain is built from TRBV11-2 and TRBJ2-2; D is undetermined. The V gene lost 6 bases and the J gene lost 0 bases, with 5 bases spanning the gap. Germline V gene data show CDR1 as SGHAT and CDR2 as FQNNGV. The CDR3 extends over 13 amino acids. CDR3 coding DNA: TGTGCCAGCAGAGGTTCGAACACCGGGGAGCTGTTTTTT. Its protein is CASRGSNTGELFF.

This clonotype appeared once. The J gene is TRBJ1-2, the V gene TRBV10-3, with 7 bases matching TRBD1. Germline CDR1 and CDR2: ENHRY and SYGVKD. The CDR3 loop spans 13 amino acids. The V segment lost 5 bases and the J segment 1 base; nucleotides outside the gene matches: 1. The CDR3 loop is CAISHRGNYGYTF. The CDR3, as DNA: TGTGCCATCAGTCACAGGGGTAACTATGGCTACACCTTC.

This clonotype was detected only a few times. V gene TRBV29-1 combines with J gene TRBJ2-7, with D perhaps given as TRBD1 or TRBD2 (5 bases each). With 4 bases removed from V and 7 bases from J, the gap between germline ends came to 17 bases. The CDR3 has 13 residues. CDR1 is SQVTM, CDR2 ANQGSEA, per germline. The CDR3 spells CSVGGVAAWEQYF. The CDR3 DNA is TGCAGCGTTGGAGGGGTGGCAGCGTGGGAGCAGTACTTC.

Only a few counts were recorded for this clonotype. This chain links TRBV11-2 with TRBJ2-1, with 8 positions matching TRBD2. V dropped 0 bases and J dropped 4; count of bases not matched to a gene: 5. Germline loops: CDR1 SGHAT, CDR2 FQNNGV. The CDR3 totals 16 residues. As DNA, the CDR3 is TGTGCCAGCAGCTTAGATTGGATAGCGGGGTACAATGAGCAGTTCTTC. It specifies CASSLDWIAGYNEQFF.

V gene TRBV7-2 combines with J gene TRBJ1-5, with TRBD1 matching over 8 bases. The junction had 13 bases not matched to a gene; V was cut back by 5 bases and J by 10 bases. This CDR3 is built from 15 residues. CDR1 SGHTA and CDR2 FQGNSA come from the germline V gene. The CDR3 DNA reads TGTGCCAGCAGCCGGACAGGGACCTACATGCCCCCCCAGCATTTT. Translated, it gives CASSRTGTYMPPQHF.

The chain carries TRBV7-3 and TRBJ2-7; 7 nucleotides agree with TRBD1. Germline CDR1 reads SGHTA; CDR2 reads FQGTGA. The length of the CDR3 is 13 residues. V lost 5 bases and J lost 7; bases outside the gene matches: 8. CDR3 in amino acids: CASSIDRDREQYF. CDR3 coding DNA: TGTGCCAGCAGCATCGACAGGGATCGAGAGCAGTACTTC.

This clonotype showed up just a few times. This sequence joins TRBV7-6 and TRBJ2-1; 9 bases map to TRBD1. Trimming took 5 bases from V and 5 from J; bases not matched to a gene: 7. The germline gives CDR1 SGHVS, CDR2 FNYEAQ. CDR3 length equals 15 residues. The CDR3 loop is CASSHRDRDHNEQFF. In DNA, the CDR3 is TGTGCCAGCAGCCACCGGGACAGGGACCACAATGAGCAGTTCTTC. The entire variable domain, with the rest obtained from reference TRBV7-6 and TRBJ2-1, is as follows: GAGVSQSPRYKVTKRGQDVALRCDPISGHVSLYWYRQALGQGPEFLTYFNYEAQQDKSGLPNDRFSAERPEGSISTLTIQRTEQRDSAMYRCASSHRDRDHNEQFFGPGTRLTVL.

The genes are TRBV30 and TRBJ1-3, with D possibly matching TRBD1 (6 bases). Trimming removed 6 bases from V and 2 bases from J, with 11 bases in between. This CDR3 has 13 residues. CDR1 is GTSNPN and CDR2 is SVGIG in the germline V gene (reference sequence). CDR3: CACLGGPGNTIYF. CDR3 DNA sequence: TGTGCCTGCTTAGGGGGGCCTGGAAACACCATATATTTT.

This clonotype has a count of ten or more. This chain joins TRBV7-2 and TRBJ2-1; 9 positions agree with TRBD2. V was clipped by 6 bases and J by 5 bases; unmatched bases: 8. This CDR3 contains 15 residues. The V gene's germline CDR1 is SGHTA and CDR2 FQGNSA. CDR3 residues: CASRRSGRRDNEQFF. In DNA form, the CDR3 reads TGTGCCAGCAGACGTAGCGGGAGAAGGGACAATGAGCAGTTCTTC.

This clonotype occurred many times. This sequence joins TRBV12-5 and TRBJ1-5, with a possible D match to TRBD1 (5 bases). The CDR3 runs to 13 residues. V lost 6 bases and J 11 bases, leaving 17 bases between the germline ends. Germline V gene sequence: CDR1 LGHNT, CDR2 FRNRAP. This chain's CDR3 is CASGLPGGGAQHF. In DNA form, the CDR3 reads TGTGCTAGTGGCCTCCCTGGGGGGGGAGCCCAGCATTTT.

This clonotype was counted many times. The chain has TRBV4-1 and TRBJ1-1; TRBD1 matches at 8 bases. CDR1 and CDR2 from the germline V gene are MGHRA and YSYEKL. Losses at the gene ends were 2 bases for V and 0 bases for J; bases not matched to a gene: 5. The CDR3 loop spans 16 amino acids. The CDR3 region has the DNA TGCGCCAGCAGCCAAAGCCCGACAGGGGTGAACACTGAAGCTTTCTTT. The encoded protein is CASSQSPTGVNTEAFF.

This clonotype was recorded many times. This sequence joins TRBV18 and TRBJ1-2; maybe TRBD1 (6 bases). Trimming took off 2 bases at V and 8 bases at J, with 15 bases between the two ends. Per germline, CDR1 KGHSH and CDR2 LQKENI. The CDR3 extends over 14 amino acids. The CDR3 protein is CASSPEGQGPGYTF. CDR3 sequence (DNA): TGTGCCAGCTCACCAGAGGGACAAGGGCCCGGCTACACCTTC.

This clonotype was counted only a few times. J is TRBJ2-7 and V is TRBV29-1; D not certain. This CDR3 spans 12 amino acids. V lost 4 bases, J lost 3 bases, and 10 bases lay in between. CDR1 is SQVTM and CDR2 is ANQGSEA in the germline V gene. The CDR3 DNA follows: TGCAGCGTTGCCTCCGATTTCTACGAGCAGTACTTC. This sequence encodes CSVASDFYEQYF.

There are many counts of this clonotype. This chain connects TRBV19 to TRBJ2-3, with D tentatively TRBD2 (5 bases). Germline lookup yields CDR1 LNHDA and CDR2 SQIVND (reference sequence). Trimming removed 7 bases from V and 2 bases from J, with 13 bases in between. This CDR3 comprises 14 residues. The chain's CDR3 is CASTLRVFTDTQYF. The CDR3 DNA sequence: TGTGCCAGTACCCTGAGGGTCTTCACAGATACGCAGTATTTT.

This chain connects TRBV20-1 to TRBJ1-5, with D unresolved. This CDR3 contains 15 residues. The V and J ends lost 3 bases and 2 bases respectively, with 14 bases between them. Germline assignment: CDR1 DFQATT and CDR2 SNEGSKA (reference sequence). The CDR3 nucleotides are TGCAGTGCTAGGTCCACAGCATTTGGCAATCAGCCCCAGCATTTT. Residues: CSARSTAFGNQPQHF.

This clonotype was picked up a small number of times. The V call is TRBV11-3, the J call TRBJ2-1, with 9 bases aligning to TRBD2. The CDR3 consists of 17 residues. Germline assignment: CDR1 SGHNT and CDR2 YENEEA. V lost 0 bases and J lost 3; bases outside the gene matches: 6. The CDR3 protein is CASSLDSGTSSYNEQFF. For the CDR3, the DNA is TGTGCCAGCAGCTTAGATTCGGGGACTAGCAGCTACAATGAGCAGTTCTTC.

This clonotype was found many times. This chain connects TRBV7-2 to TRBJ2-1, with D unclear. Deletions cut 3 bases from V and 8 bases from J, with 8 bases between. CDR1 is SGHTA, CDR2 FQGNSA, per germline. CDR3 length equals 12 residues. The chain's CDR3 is CASSFLQYEQFF. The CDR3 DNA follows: TGTGCCAGCAGCTTTCTTCAGTATGAGCAGTTCTTC.

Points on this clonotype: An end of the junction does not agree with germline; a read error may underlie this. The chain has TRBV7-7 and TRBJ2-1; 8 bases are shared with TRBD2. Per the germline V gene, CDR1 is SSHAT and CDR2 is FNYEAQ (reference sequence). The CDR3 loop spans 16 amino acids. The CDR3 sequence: CASSRNNKAGADEQFF. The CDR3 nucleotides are TGTGCTAGCAGCCGTAATAACAAAGCGGGAGCTGATGAGCAGTTCTTC. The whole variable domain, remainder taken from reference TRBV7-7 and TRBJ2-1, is GAGVSQSPRYKVTKRGQDVTLRCDPISSHATLYWYQQALGQGPEFLTYFNYEAQPDKSGLPSDRFSAERPEGSISTLTIQRTEQRDSAMYRCASSRNNKAGADEQFFGPGTRLTVL.

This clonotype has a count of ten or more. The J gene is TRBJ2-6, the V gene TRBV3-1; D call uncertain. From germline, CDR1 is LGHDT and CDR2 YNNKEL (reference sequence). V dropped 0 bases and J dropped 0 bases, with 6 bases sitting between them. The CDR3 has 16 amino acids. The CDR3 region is CASSQEMGSGANVLTF. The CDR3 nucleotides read TGTGCCAGCAGCCAAGAAATGGGCTCTGGGGCCAACGTCCTGACTTTC.

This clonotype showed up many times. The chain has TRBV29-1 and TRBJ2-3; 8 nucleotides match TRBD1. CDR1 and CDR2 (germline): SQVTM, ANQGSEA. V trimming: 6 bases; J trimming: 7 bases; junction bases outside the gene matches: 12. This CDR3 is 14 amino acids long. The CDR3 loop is CSVRQGPRSHTQYF. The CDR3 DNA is TGCAGCGTCAGACAGGGGCCTCGTTCCCATACGCAGTATTTT.